This TCR beta chain was sequenced in a study of CD8+ T cells in alopecia areata. On the study more broadly: Dosing with tofacitinib proceeded for 6 to 18 months, followed by 6 months off drug. Study-level results: Higher clonality was seen in lesional scalp than in normal scalp, especially in alopecia totalis/universalis. Resident alphabeta T-cell populations of normal skin are likewise subject to sequencing in scalp samples.

Lesional scalp tissue (obtained by punch biopsy) and peripheral blood were collected from alopecia areata patients. Comment on this clone: Antigen specificity is unknown.

J lost 4 bases, V lost 5 bases, and 2 bases had no gene match. The CDR3 covers 12 residues. Germline-derived CDR1 and CDR2 are WSHSY and SAAADI. Once RNA had been extracted, it was reverse transcribed into cDNA to act as the sequencing template. Data came from immunoSEQ multiplex PCR; TCRdb stores just in-frame clones and leaves some out. The sample consists of thousands of clones, around 60% of them appearing once. The rearrangement joins TRBV10-2 to TRBJ2-7; the match to TRBD1 covers 7 bases. Sample: skin, taken at week 0. This receptor was taken from a human donor with alopecia areata. The CDR3 nucleotides are TGCGCCAGCAGTAACAGGGGTTACGAGCAGTACTTC. It yields the protein CASSNRGYEQYF.